These 20 T cell receptor beta chains share one sample of origin, sequenced in a study of OX40 agonist ivuxolimab in advanced cancers. The data were produced by immunoSEQ multiplex PCR, yet TCRdb's version contains in-frame clones alone and is incomplete. The data hold tens of thousands of clones, with 70% to 90% observed a single time. The specimen comprised CD4+ or CD8+ T cells sorted from blood, sampled in a trial of the OX40 agonist ivuxolimab. All receptors come from an adult with an advanced solid tumor such as melanoma, head and neck, liver or kidney cancer.

The rearrangement uses TRBV13 and TRBJ2-5, with no clear D. From germline, CDR1 is PRHDT and CDR2 FYEKMQ (reference sequence). The CDR3 runs to 15 residues. The V end was cut by 0 bases, the J end by 4 bases, with 12 bases between. The CDR3 here is CASSLGARSGETQYF. Here the CDR3 DNA reads TGTGCCAGCAGCTTAGGGGCAAGGAGTGGAGAGACCCAGTACTTC.

A single count supports this clone. The genes are TRBV7-2 and TRBJ2-7; possibly TRBD1 or TRBD2 for D (7 bases each). The CDR3 length is 15 residues. Between the trimmed V and J ends, which lost 5 bases and 3 bases, there was a span of 17 bases. From germline, CDR1 is SGHTA and CDR2 FQGNSA. DNA of the CDR3: TGTGCCAGCAGCCGCACAGGGGAGGGCTTCTACGAGCAGTACTTC. Protein: CASSRTGEGFYEQYF.

CDR3 nucleotides: TGTGCCAGCAGCGCTAGGATTGGCCTAGCGGAGAACACCGGGGAGCTGTTTTTT. The encoded protein is CASSARIGLAENTGELFF. The chain employs TRBV7-2 and TRBJ2-2; 7 bases align to TRBD2. This CDR3 is 18 amino acids long. CDR1 SGHTA and CDR2 FQGNSA come from the germline V gene. The J segment lost 1 base and the V segment lost 5 bases, leaving 13 bases of the junction unmatched.

V and J are TRBV6-5 and TRBJ2-5; 9 nucleotides match TRBD2. This CDR3 comprises 15 residues. Germline CDR1 and CDR2: MNHEY and SVGAGI. V dropped 0 bases and J dropped 5; count of bases not matched to a gene: 4. In nucleotides, the CDR3 is TGTGCCAGCAGTTACTCGACTAGCGGTACGGAGACCCAGTACTTC. Protein sequence: CASSYSTSGTETQYF.

The rearrangement joins TRBV9 to TRBJ1-4; a weak D match, TRBD1 (5 bases). The CDR3 has 16 residues. V was pared by 0 bases and J by 6 bases, with 15 bases between. In germline, CDR1 is SGDLS, CDR2 YYNGEE. DNA for the CDR3: TGTGCCAGCAGCGTAGCTCCCGGTCGGGGGGATGAAAAACTGTTTTTT. Residues: CASSVAPGRGDEKLFF.

CDR3 sequence reads: CASSQPKQPASGGYNEQFF. The CDR3 DNA is TGTGCCAGCAGCCAACCAAAACAGCCCGCTAGCGGGGGTTACAATGAGCAGTTCTTC. V and J are TRBV7-9 and TRBJ2-1, with TRBD2 matching 10 bases. CDR1 and CDR2 (germline): SEHNR, FQNEAQ (reference sequence). The CDR3 is 19 amino acids. V was clipped by 5 bases and J by 4 bases; unmatched bases: 17.

The chain links TRBV9 to TRBJ1-1; the D is unclear. Germline loops: CDR1 SGDLS, CDR2 YYNGEE. Trimming took off 4 bases at V and 0 bases at J, with 10 bases between the two ends. The CDR3 runs 14 residues. The CDR3 region has the DNA TGTGCCAGCAGCCGGACGGAGATGAACACTGAAGCTTTCTTT. This translates into CASSRTEMNTEAFF. Supplemented by reference TRBV9 and TRBJ1-1, the full variable domain reads DSGVTQTPKHLITATGQRVTLRCSPRSGDLSVYWYQQSLDQGLQFLIQYYNGEERAKGNILERFSAQQFPDLHSELNLSSLELGDSALYFCASSRTEMNTEAFFGQGTRLTVV.

This rearrangement joins TRBV7-6 to TRBJ2-7; no clear D gene. The germline V gene encodes CDR1 SGHVS and CDR2 FNYEAQ. The V gene lost 1 base and the J gene lost 5 bases, with 15 bases spanning the gap. This CDR3 spans 15 amino acids. CDR3 loop: CASSLDDSLGHEQYF. CDR3 DNA: TGTGCCAGCAGCTTAGATGACTCCCTGGGCCACGAGCAGTACTTC.

V is TRBV5-5 and J is TRBJ2-2; perhaps D is TRBD1 or TRBD2 (5 bases each). Germline CDR1 reads SGHKS; CDR2 reads YYEKEE (reference sequence). The CDR3 has 14 residues. Trimming took 8 bases from V and 3 from J, leaving 14 bases between them. CDR3 in DNA: TGTGCCAGTATTCGAGGGGTTGACACCGGGGAGCTGTTTTTT. Protein product: CASIRGVDTGELFF.

The chain is built from TRBV15 and TRBJ1-1, with D unclear. Trimming stripped 3 bases from V and 0 bases from J, with 5 bases between. The CDR3 covers 13 residues. Germline V gene data show CDR1 as LNHNV and CDR2 as YYDKDF (reference sequence). The CDR3 loop reads CATSRVVNTEAFF. CDR3 nucleotide sequence: TGTGCCACCAGCAGGGTGGTGAACACTGAAGCTTTCTTT.

The chain recombines TRBV7-8 with TRBJ2-7; D is undetermined. The germline V gene encodes CDR1 SGHVS and CDR2 FQNEAQ. The ends were cut back, 6 bases at V and 2 bases at J, with 23 bases in the middle. This CDR3 comprises 17 residues. CDR3 in DNA: TGTGCCAGCAGGACCCATGAAGCTGAGGACCGCCCCTACGAGCAGTACTTC. This codes for CASRTHEAEDRPYEQYF.

This sequence joins TRBV27 and TRBJ1-1; maybe TRBD1 (5 bases). The V end was cut by 3 bases, the J end by 6 bases, with 14 bases between. This CDR3 comprises 14 residues. The germline V gene has CDR1 MNHEY and CDR2 SMNVEV (reference sequence). CDR3 sequence: CASSFSEGPAEAFF. DNA for the CDR3: TGTGCCAGCAGTTTTTCCGAGGGACCCGCTGAAGCTTTCTTT.

V is TRBV7-2 and J is TRBJ2-7; 7 nucleotides line up with TRBD1. The CDR3 length is 13 residues. Germline CDR1 reads SGHTA; CDR2 reads FQGNSA. With 5 bases clipped from V and 12 bases from J, the junction kept 13 bases outside the gene matches. The CDR3 sequence: CASSPYPGTDMYF. CDR3 in DNA: TGTGCCAGCAGCCCTTATCCCGGGACAGACATGTACTTC.

V usage is TRBV5-8 and J usage is TRBJ1-1; no reliable D call. The CDR3 extends over 14 amino acids. Trimming removed 1 base at V and 6 bases at J, with 13 bases between. Looked up from germline, CDR1 is SGHTS and CDR2 is YDEGEE. CDR3 DNA: TGTGCCAGCAGCTTGTGGGGATTTGAGGCTGAAGCTTTCTTT. Its translation: CASSLWGFEAEAFF.

This chain connects TRBV4-2 to TRBJ2-7; the D call may be TRBD1 or TRBD2 (6 bases each). CDR3 size: 14 residues. V dropped 5 bases and J dropped 4 bases, with 15 bases sitting between them. Germline V gene lookup returns CDR1 LGHNA and CDR2 YNFKEQ. This chain's CDR3 is CASSFGGGSYEQYF. For the CDR3, the DNA is TGTGCCAGCAGCTTCGGAGGGGGGAGTTACGAGCAGTACTTC.

The rearrangement joins TRBV28 to TRBJ2-7; D not resolved. Germline CDR1 and CDR2: MDHEN and SYDVKM. The CDR3 has 13 amino acids. V lost 3 bases and J 5 bases, leaving 11 bases between the germline ends. CDR3 region: CASSFLRGDEQYF. The CDR3 DNA reads TGTGCCAGCAGTTTCCTTCGTGGTGACGAGCAGTACTTC.

This chain joins TRBV4-3 and TRBJ2-7; D is possibly TRBD1 or TRBD2 (6 bases each). Trimming took 0 bases from V and 0 from J, leaving 12 bases between them. Germline lookup yields CDR1 LGHNA and CDR2 YSLEER. This CDR3 has 16 residues. The CDR3 DNA reads TGCGCCAGCAGCCAAGATACGGGGGCCCCCTCCTACGAGCAGTACTTC. Its translation is CASSQDTGAPSYEQYF.

The genes are TRBV29-1 and TRBJ2-7, with 11 bases lining up with TRBD2. CDR3 length: 14 residues. Per germline, CDR1 SQVTM and CDR2 ANQGSEA. V shed 3 bases, J shed 2 bases, and the junction held 3 bases outside the gene matches. This CDR3 is CSVEIAGGAYEQYF. CDR3 bases: TGCAGCGTTGAGATAGCGGGGGGGGCCTACGAGCAGTACTTC.

The gene calls are TRBV15 and TRBJ2-7; D call uncertain. Trimming pared 6 bases from V and 3 bases from J, leaving 15 bases between. Germline V gene lookup returns CDR1 LNHNV and CDR2 YYDKDF (reference sequence). This CDR3 contains 14 residues. This CDR3 reads CATSRTSSGYEQYF. CDR3 in DNA: TGTGCCACCAGTCGAACCTCGTCGGGCTACGAGCAGTACTTC.

The rearrangement uses TRBV15 and TRBJ2-7; a possible D gene is TRBD1 (6 bases). V was cut by 3 bases and J by 1 base, with 7 bases left in between. This CDR3 contains 13 residues. Germline values: CDR1 LNHNV, CDR2 YYDKDF (reference sequence). CDR3 amino acids: CATSRDSSYEQYF. CDR3 DNA sequence: TGTGCCACCAGCAGGGACAGTTCCTACGAGCAGTACTTC. Using reference TRBV15 and TRBJ2-7 for the parts outside the CDR3, the full variable domain is DAMVIQNPRYQVTQFGKPVTLSCSQTLNHNVMYWYQQKSSQAPKLLFHYYDKDFNNEADTPDNFQSRRPNTSFCFLDIRSPGLGDTAMYLCATSRDSSYEQYFGPGTRLTVT.